This entry features one T cell receptor beta chain sequence. A Seattle source enrolled patients during active infection and followed them longitudinally. The entry originates in a study of blood T cell repertoires in COVID-19. Whole-study context: Sources were T cells, B-cell-depleted T cells, or PBMCs; the material itself was cDNA or gDNA.

This CDR3 spans 19 amino acids. Germline assignment: CDR1 MNHEY and CDR2 SVGEGT. Trimming removed 0 bases from V and 6 bases from J; junction bases left unmatched: 17. Under the authors' procedure: Amplification of reference gene primers was used by the study to estimate nucleated cell counts. The protocol was immunoSEQ multiplex PCR, while the TCRdb copy is restricted to in-frame clones and leaves out a portion. The V and J calls and clone size come from that table; D and trimming were worked out from the DNA. Seen here are fewer than 250,000 clones, around four fifths observed once, and the top ten hold under 12%.

V usage is TRBV6-2 or TRBV6-3 and J usage is TRBJ1-5; 7 bases map to TRBD1. Sequencing was done on a sample of peripheral blood. The TCR comes from a woman older than 75 with COVID-19, enrolled during active disease. CDR3 amino acids: CASSYSSRTGHKVSQPQHF. In nucleotides, the CDR3 is TGTGCCAGCAGTTACTCGTCCAGGACAGGTCATAAAGTGAGTCAGCCCCAGCATTTT.